This T cell receptor beta chain was recorded in a study of vaccination and CD4 T cells after COVID-19. Points from the study as a whole: Median counts of SARS-CoV-2-reactive clonotypes increased from roughly 21 to 40; this difference was not significant.

Of note for this clonotype: Antigen specificity is unknown.

The sample's treatment: roughly 10-day PBMC culture with coronavirus spike peptide pools or control peptides (ViraFEST assay). Oncomine TCR Beta short-read sequencing was applied to DNA from cultured CD4+ T cells. A single record per CDR3 protein comes from TCRdb applying MiXCR to the PCR reads. The profile covers 20,000 to 25,000 distinct CDR3 sequences, with roughly 50% appearing a single time and roughly 5.6% taken by the ten largest. The germline gives CDR1 LGHDT, CDR2 YNNKEL (reference sequence). The CDR3 contains 13 residues. V lost 1 base to trimming and J lost 4 bases, with 7 bases between them.

This chain uses TRBV3-1 with TRBJ1-1, with D hard to call. The sequence was obtained from a human donor who had recovered from COVID-19. The sample consisted of CD4+ T cells from blood, cultured in vitro. CDR3 loop: CASSQVRGTEAFF. CDR3 coding DNA: TGTGCCAGCAGCCAAGTACGGGGCACTGAAGCTTTCTTT.